These 5 T cell receptor beta chains originate from one sample sequenced in a study of T cell repertoires in cytomegalovirus infection. From the reads, TCRdb called clonotypes with MiXCR, one entry per CDR3 protein. In the table there are hundreds of thousands of distinct CDR3 sequences, 20% to 25% of which are singletons. The sequencing input was CD8+ T cells from PBMCs. These receptors all stem from a human donor in good health (CMV status not recorded). Some clones in this sample may be carry-over from other donors' samples.

This clonotype was counted ten times or more. The chain links TRBV7-6 to TRBJ2-1; TRBD2 matches at 14 bases. J lost 0 bases, V lost 5 bases, and 6 bases had no gene match. The germline V gene encodes CDR1 SGHVS and CDR2 FNYEAQ. This CDR3 region has 18 residues. This CDR3 reads CASSAGLAGGSSYNEQFF. As DNA, the CDR3 is TGTGCCAGCAGCGCAGGACTAGCGGGGGGCAGCTCCTACAATGAGCAGTTCTTC.

The chain employs TRBV20-1 and TRBJ1-2; D gene ambiguous. The CDR3 length is 15 residues. V shed 2 bases and J shed 8 bases, with 21 bases lying between them. The V gene's germline CDR1 is DFQATT and CDR2 SNEGSKA (reference sequence). CDR3 sequence reads: CSARIPPGPAQGYTF. CDR3 in DNA: TGCAGTGCTAGAATCCCGCCTGGGCCGGCGCAGGGCTACACCTTC.

In DNA form, the CDR3 reads TGTGCCAGCAGCTTGATAGGACGGGAGCAGTACGTC. It is translated as CASSLIGREQYV. The V call is TRBV5-5, the J call TRBJ2-7; no reliable D call. The V end was cut by 1 base, the J end by 7 bases, with 9 bases between. Germline CDR1 reads SGHKS; CDR2 reads YYEKEE (reference sequence). The CDR3 loop spans 12 amino acids.

The genes are TRBV10-3 and TRBJ2-7, with a weak D call TRBD1 (6 bases). Germline assignment: CDR1 ENHRY and CDR2 SYGVKD. The CDR3 runs to 15 residues. Trimming removed 2 bases from V and 0 bases from J, with 11 bases in between. CDR3 coding DNA: TGTGCCATCAGTGAGAAGAGGGGGAGCTCCTACGAGCAGTACTTC. This gives the protein CAISEKRGSSYEQYF.

This clonotype was detected only a few times. The gene calls are TRBV5-4 and TRBJ1-1; D is unresolved. The V gene lost 7 bases and the J gene lost 7 bases, with 11 bases spanning the gap. The CDR3 has 11 residues. Germline values: CDR1 SGHNT, CDR2 YYREEE (reference sequence). Here the CDR3 reads CASFYGGEAFF. The CDR3 DNA sequence: TGTGCCAGCTTCTATGGTGGTGAAGCTTTCTTT.